This T cell receptor beta chain was identified during a study of T cell repertoires in cytomegalovirus infection. About the study: It can be stated that public TCR beta signatures indicated CMV infection as well as a matching HLA type. Whole-study results and caveats: The response measured ex vivo was dominated by TCR beta clonotypes (HLA-C-restricted and CMV-specific). Individuals carrying CMV plus the relevant HLA were identified by cumulative frequency of public TCR beta families.

Notes on this clonotype: Its antigen remains unknown. A much larger clone is a single base away; this may be a read error.

This CDR3 is built from 17 residues. The germline V gene has CDR1 MDHEN and CDR2 SYDVKM. MiXCR, applied by TCRdb to the reads, yields one record per CDR3 protein. The table has 600,000 to 800,000 distinct CDR3 sequences, 24% seen once; the top ten hold roughly 8%. Sequencing was carried out using CD8+ T cells from PBMCs. The TCR originated in a human donor in good health (CMV status not recorded). Some clones in this sample may be carry-over from other donors' samples. The V gene is TRBV28, the J gene TRBJ2-2; TRBD1 matches at 7 bases. The CDR3 is CASGLIQGVANTGELFF. Here the CDR3 DNA reads TGTGCCAGCGGTTTAATCCAGGGGGTAGCTAACACCGGGGAGCTGTTTTTT.